The present T cell receptor delta chain was sequenced within a study of gamma-delta chains in newborns, infants, children. Turning to the study itself: Microbial exposure reportedly drives polyclonal innate γδ T cell expansion after birth.

TCRdb reran clone calling via CATT on the reads. The repertoire holds 3,000 to 3,500 delta-chain clones, 0.25% to 0.3% seen once, with roughly 13% in the top ten. Worth noting for this clone: The protein TCRdb lists belongs to a much larger clone and differs from this DNA's translation at residue 13, which points to a read error; the protein shown is made from the DNA.

The TCR was taken from a child who was a newborn, infant or young child, either healthy, febrile or measles-vaccinated (not recorded which). Sample: blood.

The CDR3 DNA is TGTGCCTGTGACACCGTGGGGGGAAGCTCCTGGGACGCCCGACAGATGTTTTTC. It yields the protein CACDTVGGSSWDARQMFF. The chain couples TRDV2 to TRDJ3; D is perhaps TRDD3 (6 bases). This CDR3 has 18 residues. CDR1 is GEAIGNYY and CDR2 is EKD in the germline V gene.